This entry features one T cell receptor (beta chain) sequence. Its target is unknown. These data belong to a study of beta chain features in type 1 diabetes. The investigators reverse transcribed all of the isolated RNA, so they sequenced expressed TCRB transcripts. Regulatory, naive and central memory T cell samples averaged approximately 3.5 million reads. Only in-frame clones appear in the TCRdb table, and some are missing; sequencing was by immunoSEQ multiplex PCR. The sample includes 100,000 to 150,000 clones, approximately 10% seen only once; the top ten take roughly 0.75%. Central memory, naive, regulatory and stem cell-like memory CD4+ cells were sorted by CD45RO/CCR7/CD25/CD127/CD95/CD27. With V trimmed by 2 bases and J by 12 bases, 5 bases remained unmatched. CDR3 length: 13 residues. Germline V CDR1 and CDR2: MNHNS, SASEGT. General study findings and limits: TCRB CDR3s were moderately but significantly shorter in Type 1 diabetes patients in all four CD4+ subsets. Among type 1 diabetes patients, VDJ junctions had fewer insertions and more deletions.

The sequence came from a man aged 25-45 years with type 1 diabetes. The sequenced sample consisted of central memory CD4+ T cells from blood. The V gene is TRBV6-1, the J gene TRBJ2-1; 9 nucleotides agree with TRBD2. This chain's CDR3 is CASSEISGGPQFF. As DNA, the CDR3 is TGTGCCAGCAGTGAAATTAGCGGGGGCCCGCAGTTCTTC.